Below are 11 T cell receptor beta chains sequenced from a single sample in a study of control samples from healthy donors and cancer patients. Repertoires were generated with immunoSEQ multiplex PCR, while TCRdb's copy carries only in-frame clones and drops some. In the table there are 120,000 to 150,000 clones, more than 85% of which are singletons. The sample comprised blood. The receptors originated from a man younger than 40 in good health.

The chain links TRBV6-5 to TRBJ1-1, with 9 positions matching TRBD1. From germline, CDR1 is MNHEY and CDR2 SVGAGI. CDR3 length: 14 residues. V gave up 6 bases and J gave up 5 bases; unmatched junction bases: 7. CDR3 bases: TGTGCCAGCAGCAGGACAGGGGTTCGGACTGAAGCTTTCTTT. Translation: CASSRTGVRTEAFF.

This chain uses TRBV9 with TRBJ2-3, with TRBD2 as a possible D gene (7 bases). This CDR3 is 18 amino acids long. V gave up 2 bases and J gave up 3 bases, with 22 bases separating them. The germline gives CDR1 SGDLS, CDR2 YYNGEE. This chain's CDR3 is CASSVASGLRGGTDTQYF. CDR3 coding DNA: TGTGCCAGCAGCGTGGCTAGCGGACTCCGAGGGGGGACAGATACGCAGTATTTT.

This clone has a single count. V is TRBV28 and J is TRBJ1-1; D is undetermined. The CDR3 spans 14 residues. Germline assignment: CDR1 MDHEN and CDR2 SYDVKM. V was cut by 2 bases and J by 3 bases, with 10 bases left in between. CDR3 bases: TGTGCCAGCAGTTTACCGGGCCTGGACACTGAAGCTTTCTTT. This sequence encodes CASSLPGLDTEAFF.

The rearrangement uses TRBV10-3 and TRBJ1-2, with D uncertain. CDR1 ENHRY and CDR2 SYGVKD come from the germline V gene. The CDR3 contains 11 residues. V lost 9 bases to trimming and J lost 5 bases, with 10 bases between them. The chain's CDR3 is CAIRGEYGYTF. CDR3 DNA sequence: TGTGCCATACGCGGGGAATATGGCTACACCTTC.

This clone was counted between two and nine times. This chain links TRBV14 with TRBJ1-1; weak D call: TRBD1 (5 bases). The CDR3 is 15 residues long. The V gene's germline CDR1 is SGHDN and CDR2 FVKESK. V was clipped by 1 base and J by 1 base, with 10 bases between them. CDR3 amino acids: CASSQGAGGNTEAFF. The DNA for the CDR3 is TGTGCCAGCAGCCAAGGCGCGGGGGGGAACACTGAAGCTTTCTTT.

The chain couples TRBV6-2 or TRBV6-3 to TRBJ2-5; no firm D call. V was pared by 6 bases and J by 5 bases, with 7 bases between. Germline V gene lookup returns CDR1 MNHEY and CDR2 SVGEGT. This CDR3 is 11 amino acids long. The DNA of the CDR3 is TGTGCCAGCAGCGTTGGGGAGACCCAGTACTTC. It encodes CASSVGETQYF.

The CDR3 DNA is TGTGCCAGCAGCCAAGAGGTGCAACCCCTCCACTTT. This codes for CASSQEVQPLHF. The chain is built from TRBV3-1 (or the pseudogene TRBV3-2) and TRBJ1-6; D remains ambiguous. V lost 0 bases and J 12 bases, leaving 6 bases between the germline ends. The CDR3 runs 12 residues. Germline-derived CDR1 and CDR2 are LGHDT and YNNKEL (reference sequence).

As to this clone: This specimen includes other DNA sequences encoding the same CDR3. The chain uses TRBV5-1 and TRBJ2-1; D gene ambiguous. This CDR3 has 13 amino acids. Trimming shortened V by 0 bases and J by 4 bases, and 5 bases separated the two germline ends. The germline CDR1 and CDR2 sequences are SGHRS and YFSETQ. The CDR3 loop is CASSLGSYNEQFF. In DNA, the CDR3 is TGCGCCAGCAGCTTGGGAAGTTACAATGAGCAGTTCTTC.

Here the CDR3 DNA reads TGTGCCAGCAGCTTAGAGACAGGGGGCGGTAATTCACCCCTCCACTTT. This gives the protein CASSLETGGGNSPLHF. The chain has TRBV7-9 and TRBJ1-6, with TRBD1 identical over 10 bases. Germline V gene sequence: CDR1 SEHNR, CDR2 FQNEAQ (reference sequence). V lost 1 base, J lost 6 bases, and 3 bases stayed unmatched. This CDR3 is built from 16 residues.

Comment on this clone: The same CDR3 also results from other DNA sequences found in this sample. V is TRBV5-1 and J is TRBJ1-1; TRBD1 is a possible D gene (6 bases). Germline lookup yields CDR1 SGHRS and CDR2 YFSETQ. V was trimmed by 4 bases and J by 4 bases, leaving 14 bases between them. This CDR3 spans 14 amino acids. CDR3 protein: CASSPGRGSTEAFF. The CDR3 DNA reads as TGCGCCAGCAGCCCGGGGAGGGGGAGCACTGAAGCTTTCTTT.

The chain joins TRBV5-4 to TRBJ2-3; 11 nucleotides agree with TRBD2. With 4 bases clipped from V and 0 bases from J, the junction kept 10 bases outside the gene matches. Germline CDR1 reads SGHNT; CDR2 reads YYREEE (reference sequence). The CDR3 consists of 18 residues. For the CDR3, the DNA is TGTGCCAGCAGCATAGGACTAGCGGGTAATGGGAGCACAGATACGCAGTATTTT. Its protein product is CASSIGLAGNGSTDTQYF.